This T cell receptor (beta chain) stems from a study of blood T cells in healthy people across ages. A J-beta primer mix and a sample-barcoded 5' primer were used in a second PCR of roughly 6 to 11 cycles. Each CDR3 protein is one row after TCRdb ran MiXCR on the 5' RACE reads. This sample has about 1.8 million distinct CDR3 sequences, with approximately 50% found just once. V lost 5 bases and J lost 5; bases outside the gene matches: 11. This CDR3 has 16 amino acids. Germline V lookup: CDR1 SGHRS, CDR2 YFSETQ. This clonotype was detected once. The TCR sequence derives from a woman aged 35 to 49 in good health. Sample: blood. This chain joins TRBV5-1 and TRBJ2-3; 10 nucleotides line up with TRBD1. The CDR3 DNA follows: TGCGCCAGCAGTGACCGGGACAGGGGTTTAAAAGATACGCAGTATTTT. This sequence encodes CASSDRDRGLKDTQYF.